The sequence of this TCR beta chain was determined in a study of blood T cells in healthy people across ages. It was with a sample-barcoded 5' primer and a J-beta primer mix that a second PCR of about 6 to 11 cycles was run. TCRdb re-derived calls from the 5' RACE reads in MiXCR, one entry per CDR3 protein. Among over 750,000 distinct CDR3 sequences listed, 20% to 30% were seen once. The sample holds a few counts of this clonotype. CDR1 and CDR2 from the germline V gene are KGHDR and SFDVKD. The CDR3 extends over 15 amino acids. V lost 5 bases and J 2 bases, leaving 12 bases between the germline ends. It was ten milliliters of peripheral blood that were drawn from each donor. These records were also assigned to another study, of T cells of mothers and their children. That report notes: In this cohort, donors were three healthy Caucasian mothers plus their six children. Versus unrelated pairs, overlap was slightly higher in related mother-child pairs, without reaching significance.

The clonotype comes from a boy between 10 and 17 years old in good health. The chain carries TRBV24-1 and TRBJ2-1; tentative D call: TRBD2 (5 bases). Source material: blood. CDR3 DNA sequence: TGTGCCACCAGTGCACCGAGCGGCACCTACAATGAGCAGTTCTTC. Protein: CATSAPSGTYNEQFF.